This T cell receptor beta chain was sequenced for a study of response to subunit inactivated influenza vaccine. The V segment lost 5 bases and the J segment 9 bases; nucleotides outside the gene matches: 12. This CDR3 has 16 amino acids. Germline lookup yields CDR1 MNHEY and CDR2 SVGAGI. One entry per CDR3 protein results from TCRdb running MiXCR on the RT-PCR reads. The data show roughly 570,000 distinct CDR3 sequences, approximately 14% seen once. The gene calls are TRBV6-5 and TRBJ2-3, with 12 bases aligning to TRBD2. This TCR was recovered from a man in his fifties or sixties who received an inactivated influenza vaccine. Sequences were derived from PBMCs from blood, sampled 12 days after vaccination. The CDR3 region has the DNA TGTGCCAGCAGTCCCGGACTAGCGGGGATCCCGTCCACGCAGTATTTT. Translated: CASSPGLAGIPSTQYF.